This T cell receptor beta chain was captured in a study of OX40 agonist ivuxolimab in advanced cancers. Study-level points and caveats: Expanded clones were, on average, more numerous in CD8+ T cells than in CD4+.

Concerning this clone: Its matching antigen is unknown.

Assay used: immunoSEQ multiplex PCR; TCRdb lists only in-frame clones, some missing. The sample holds about 28,000 clones, about 77% seen once. Autoimmune disease history or systemic immunosuppression led to patient exclusion. The source was CD4+ or CD8+ T cells sorted from blood, collected in a trial of the OX40 agonist ivuxolimab. This clonotype was obtained from an adult with an advanced solid tumor such as melanoma, head and neck, liver or kidney cancer.

The CDR3 is CASSPGQGGVTEAFF. The DNA for the CDR3 is TGTGCCAGCAGTCCGGGACAGGGGGGGGTCACTGAAGCTTTCTTT. The chain is built from TRBV27 and TRBJ1-1; TRBD1 matches 11 bases. V trimming: 5 bases; J trimming: 4 bases; junction bases outside the gene matches: 6. The CDR3 covers 15 residues. Germline lookup yields CDR1 MNHEY and CDR2 SMNVEV (reference sequence).